This T cell receptor (beta chain) was retrieved from a study of T-cell reconstitution after alpha-beta-depleted transplantation in children. Points from the study as a whole: At around two months after transplant, the alpha-beta T cells were reportedly derived from several hundred expanded clones that came from non-depleted graft cells. Some patients showed high day-60 TCRbeta diversity, which derived from surviving recipient T cells and thymic progenitors.

CDR1 is SGHRS, CDR2 YFSETQ, per germline. V shed 2 bases, J shed 2 bases, and the junction held 8 bases outside the gene matches. The CDR3 covers 16 residues. For TCRbeta, the library was prepared with unique molecular identifiers. TCRdb called the PCR reads again in MiXCR, with one record for every CDR3 protein. This table holds around 440,000 distinct CDR3 sequences, around 15% found once. At least ten counts were recorded for this clonotype. The antigen is not known. This chain joins TRBV5-1 and TRBJ2-5; 8 positions agree with TRBD1. This TCR was recovered from a boy younger than two who had a stem cell transplant for Wiskott-Aldrich syndrome, so the T cells may come from the graft donor. This material consisted of PBMCs, mostly from graft donor cells, taken 360 days after TCRalphabeta/CD19-depleted stem cell transplant. CDR3 amino acids: CASSFDRGPLQETQYF. DNA for the CDR3: TGCGCCAGCAGCTTCGACAGGGGACCACTTCAAGAGACCCAGTACTTC.